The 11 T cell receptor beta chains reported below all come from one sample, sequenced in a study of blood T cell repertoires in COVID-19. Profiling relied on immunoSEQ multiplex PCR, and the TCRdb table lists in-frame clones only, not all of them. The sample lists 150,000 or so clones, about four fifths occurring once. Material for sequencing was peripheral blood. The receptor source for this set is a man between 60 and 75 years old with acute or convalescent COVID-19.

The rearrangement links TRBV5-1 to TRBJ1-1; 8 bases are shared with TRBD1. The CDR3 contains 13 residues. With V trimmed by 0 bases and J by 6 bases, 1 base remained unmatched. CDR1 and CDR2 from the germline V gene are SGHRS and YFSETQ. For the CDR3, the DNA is TGCGCCAGCAGCTTGGACAGGGGGGCTGAAGCTTTCTTT. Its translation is CASSLDRGAEAFF.

The CDR3 loop reads CASSQVEDEQFF. The CDR3 region has the DNA TGTGCCAGCAGCCAAGTTGAGGATGAGCAGTTCTTC. The J gene is TRBJ2-1, the V gene TRBV3-1 (or the pseudogene TRBV3-2); D unresolved. The germline V and J ends were trimmed by 1 base and 8 bases, with 6 bases remaining between them. The germline CDR1 and CDR2 sequences are LGHDT and YNNKEL (reference sequence). The CDR3 loop spans 12 amino acids.

This CDR3 is CASSVTSDTGELFF. DNA of the CDR3: TGTGCCAGCAGCGTGACTAGCGATACCGGGGAGCTGTTTTTT. This sequence joins TRBV11-1 and TRBJ2-2, with 8 bases that match TRBD2. Germline CDR1 and CDR2: SGHAT and FQDESV (reference sequence). The CDR3 consists of 14 residues. V was pared by 5 bases and J by 5 bases, with 4 bases of the junction left unmatched.

CDR3 DNA: TGTGCCAGCAGCCGTCGACAGGGCCCCACTGAAGCTTTCTTT. It translates to CASSRRQGPTEAFF. This chain links TRBV7-2 with TRBJ1-1; 7 nucleotides agree with TRBD1. The V gene's germline CDR1 is SGHTA and CDR2 FQGNSA. V dropped 5 bases and J dropped 4; count of bases not matched to a gene: 7. CDR3 length: 14 amino acids.

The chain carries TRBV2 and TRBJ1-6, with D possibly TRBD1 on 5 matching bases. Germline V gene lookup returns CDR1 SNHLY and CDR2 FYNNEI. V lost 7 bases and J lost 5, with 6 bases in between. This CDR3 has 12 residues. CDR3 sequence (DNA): TGTGCCAGCAAACAGGATAATTCACCCCTCCACTTT. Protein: CASKQDNSPLHF.

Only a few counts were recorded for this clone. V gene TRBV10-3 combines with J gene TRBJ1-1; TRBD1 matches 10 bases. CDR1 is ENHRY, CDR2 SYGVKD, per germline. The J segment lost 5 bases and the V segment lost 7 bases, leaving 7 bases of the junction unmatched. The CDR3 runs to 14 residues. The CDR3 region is CAITPTGGDTEAFF. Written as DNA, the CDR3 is TGTGCCATCACCCCGACAGGGGGCGATACTGAAGCTTTCTTT.

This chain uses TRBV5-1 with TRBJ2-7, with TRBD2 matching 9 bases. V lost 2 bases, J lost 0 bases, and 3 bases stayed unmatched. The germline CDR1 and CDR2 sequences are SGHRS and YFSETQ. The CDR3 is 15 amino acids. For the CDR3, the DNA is TGCGCCAGCAGCTTATCGACTAGCGGCTCCTACGAGCAGTACTTC. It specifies CASSLSTSGSYEQYF.

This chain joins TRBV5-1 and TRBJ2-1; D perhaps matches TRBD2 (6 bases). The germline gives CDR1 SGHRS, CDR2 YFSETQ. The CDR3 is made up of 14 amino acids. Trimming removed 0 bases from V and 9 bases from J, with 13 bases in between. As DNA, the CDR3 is TGCGCCAGCAGCTTGGCGTCGGGAGTAGCTGAGCAGTTCTTC. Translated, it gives CASSLASGVAEQFF.

In DNA, the CDR3 is TGTGCCAGCAGCCACACAGGGGGGACAGGGGGCTTAAATGAAAAACTGTTTTTT. Protein: CASSHTGGTGGLNEKLFF. The chain has TRBV7-2 and TRBJ1-4; 12 nucleotides line up with TRBD1. Germline trimming cut 5 bases from V and 5 bases from J; bases unmatched to any gene: 12. CDR1 is SGHTA, CDR2 FQGNSA, per germline. The CDR3 is 18 amino acids.

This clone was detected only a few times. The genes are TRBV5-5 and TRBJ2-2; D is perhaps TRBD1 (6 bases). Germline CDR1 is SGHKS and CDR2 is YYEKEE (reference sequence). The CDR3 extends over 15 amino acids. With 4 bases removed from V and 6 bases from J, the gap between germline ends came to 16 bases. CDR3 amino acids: CASSLLAGVPGELFF. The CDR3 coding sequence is TGTGCCAGCAGCCTGCTCGCAGGGGTACCCGGGGAGCTGTTTTTT.

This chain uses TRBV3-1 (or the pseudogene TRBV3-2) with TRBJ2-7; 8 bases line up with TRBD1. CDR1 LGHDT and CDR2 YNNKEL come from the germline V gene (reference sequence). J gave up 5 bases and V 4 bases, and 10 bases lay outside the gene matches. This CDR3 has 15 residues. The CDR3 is CASSLSATGVHEQYF. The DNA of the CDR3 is TGTGCCAGCAGCCTCAGCGCGACAGGGGTACACGAGCAGTACTTC.